Below are 2 T cell receptor beta chains sequenced from a single sample in a study of cytomegalovirus exposure and HLA in healthy donors. Sequencing was performed with immunoSEQ multiplex PCR; in TCRdb, only in-frame clones are kept and a portion is missing. The repertoire has roughly 250,000 clones, about 86% of them found once; the top ten carry 2.6%. Material: PBMCs. Every receptor here comes from a man aged 18 to 29 in good health and CMV-seronegative.

The V call is TRBV5-8, the J call TRBJ1-1; D not resolved. There are 15 residues in the CDR3. Germline V gene data show CDR1 as SGHTS and CDR2 as YDEGEE. Trimming cost V 6 bases and J 4 bases, with 19 bases left between them. The CDR3 loop is CASILLRSQRTEAFF. The DNA of the CDR3 is TGTGCCAGCATCTTACTTAGGAGCCAACGCACTGAAGCTTTCTTT.

The chain combines TRBV19 with TRBJ1-1; D may be TRBD1 (6 bases). Germline CDR1 reads LNHDA; CDR2 reads SQIVND (reference sequence). The CDR3 extends over 13 amino acids. V lost 7 bases, J lost 6 bases, and 15 bases lay in between. CDR3 residues: CASTSTGYAEAFF. Here the CDR3 DNA reads TGTGCCAGTACCTCGACAGGTTATGCTGAAGCTTTCTTT. Full variable domain (missing parts from reference TRBV19 and TRBJ1-1): DGGITQSPKYLFRKEGQNVTLSCEQNLNHDAMYWYRQDPGQGLRLIYYSQIVNDFQKGDIAEGYSVSREKKESFPLTVTSAQKNPTAFYLCASTSTGYAEAFFGQGTRLTVV.